The 32 T cell receptor beta chains below come from one sample, sequenced in a study of blood T cell repertoires in COVID-19. Profiled with immunoSEQ multiplex PCR; TCRdb holds only in-frame clones, not every one. The sample shows fewer than 250,000 clones, approximately 85% of them seen only once. Sample: PBMCs or T cells enriched from blood (not recorded which). The receptors come from a woman between 45 and 60 years old with acute COVID-19.

This clone showed up just once. The junction and the germline gene differ at one end; a read error may be behind it. This chain links TRBV6-1 with TRBJ1-1; tentatively, D is TRBD1 (5 bases). The CDR3 length is 14 residues. Germline V gene lookup returns CDR1 MNHNS and CDR2 SASEGT. CDR3 DNA sequence: TGTGCCAGCAGGGAAGGGAGGGGTTGGGCTGAAGCTTTCTTT. It translates to CASREGRGWAEAFF.

V usage is TRBV11-2 and J usage is TRBJ2-3; tentatively, D is TRBD2 (7 bases). CDR1 is SGHAT and CDR2 is FQNNGV in the germline V gene. With 1 base removed from V and 3 bases from J, the gap between germline ends came to 11 bases. The CDR3 spans 15 residues. In DNA form, the CDR3 reads TGTGCCAGCAGCTTAGGGGGGGGCAGGACAGATACGCAGTATTTT. It encodes CASSLGGGRTDTQYF.

The chain couples TRBV7-8 to TRBJ1-3; 7 positions agree with TRBD1. Germline CDR1 SGHVS, CDR2 FQNEAQ. This CDR3 is built from 12 residues. V was pared by 5 bases and J by 8 bases, with 3 bases of the junction left unmatched. CDR3 nucleotide sequence: TGTGCCAGCAGCCAGGGGGTGGACACCATATATTTT. This codes for CASSQGVDTIYF. The full variable domain, completed using reference TRBV7-8 and TRBJ1-3, is GAGVSQSPRYKVAKRGQDVALRCDPISGHVSLFWYQQALGQGPEFLTYFQNEAQLDKSGLPSDRFFAERPEGSVSTLKIQRTQQEDSAVYLCASSQGVDTIYFGEGSWLTVV.

The chain couples TRBV5-5 to TRBJ2-5; 10 bases are shared with TRBD2. This CDR3 is 18 amino acids long. Trimming took 0 bases from V and 2 from J; bases not matched to a gene: 10. Germline V gene sequence: CDR1 SGHKS, CDR2 YYEKEE (reference sequence). The CDR3 protein is CASSLAKLAGGLQETQYF. In DNA, the CDR3 is TGTGCCAGCAGCTTGGCAAAATTAGCGGGGGGCCTTCAAGAGACCCAGTACTTC.

This clone was seen a handful of times. This chain links TRBV6-5 with TRBJ2-5; 15 nucleotides line up with TRBD2. Germline values: CDR1 MNHEY, CDR2 SVGAGI. This CDR3 comprises 15 residues. V lost 6 bases, J lost 5 bases, and 4 bases stayed unmatched. For the CDR3, the DNA is TGTGCCAGCAGGGGACTAGCGGGGGGAGTTGAGACCCAGTACTTC. Its protein product is CASRGLAGGVETQYF.

The gene calls are TRBV7-2 and TRBJ1-1; unclear D gene. CDR1 and CDR2 from the germline V gene are SGHTA and FQGNSA. This CDR3 contains 14 residues. V lost 4 bases to trimming and J lost 0 bases, with 9 bases between them. CDR3 in DNA: TGTGCCAGCAGCTCACTCGGGGTGAACACTGAAGCTTTCTTT. Translated: CASSSLGVNTEAFF.

J is TRBJ2-5 and V is TRBV7-2, with 7 bases aligning to TRBD2. J was trimmed by 4 bases and V by 3 bases; bases with no gene match: 5. The CDR3 length is 14 residues. Germline V gene sequence: CDR1 SGHTA, CDR2 FQGNSA. The CDR3 nucleotides read TGTGCCAGCAGCTTTGGCAGGGAGGGAGAGACCCAGTACTTC. It specifies CASSFGREGETQYF.

The chain has TRBV7-9 and TRBJ1-2; 7 nucleotides agree with TRBD1. The germline CDR1 and CDR2 sequences are SEHNR and FQNEAQ (reference sequence). The CDR3 contains 14 residues. The ends lost 5 bases at V and 2 bases at J; junction bases unmatched: 5. The CDR3 DNA is TGTGCCAGCAGCCTCCAGGGGGTCAACTATGGCTACACCTTC. Encoded protein: CASSLQGVNYGYTF.

The V call is TRBV12-3 or TRBV12-4, the J call TRBJ1-5, with D unclear. Trimming took off 2 bases at V and 7 bases at J, with 9 bases between the two ends. This CDR3 spans 13 amino acids. The chain's CDR3 is CASSLMREQPQHF. CDR3 DNA: TGTGCCAGCAGTTTAATGAGGGAACAGCCCCAGCATTTT.

V usage is TRBV30 and J usage is TRBJ2-3; possible D gene TRBD1, 6 bases. V lost 3 bases, J lost 5 bases, and 21 bases lay in between. The CDR3 runs to 16 residues. In germline, CDR1 is GTSNPN, CDR2 SVGIG (reference sequence). CDR3 amino acids: CAWSDPDRSPGDTQYF. In nucleotides, the CDR3 is TGTGCCTGGAGCGACCCCGACAGGAGCCCGGGAGATACGCAGTATTTT.

This clone turned up a few times. The J gene is TRBJ1-2, the V gene TRBV19, with D unresolved. V was pared by 4 bases and J by 5 bases, with 14 bases between. The CDR3 extends over 14 amino acids. Germline lookup yields CDR1 LNHDA and CDR2 SQIVND (reference sequence). CDR3 region: CASSRGGRAYGYTF. CDR3 nucleotide sequence: TGTGCCAGTAGTAGAGGAGGACGGGCTTATGGCTACACCTTC.

V and J are TRBV18 and TRBJ2-3; 9 bases map to TRBD1. Trimming removed 1 base from V and 3 bases from J; junction bases left unmatched: 5. Germline lookup yields CDR1 KGHSH and CDR2 LQKENI. The CDR3 covers 16 residues. DNA of the CDR3: TGTGCCAGCTCACCACGAACAGGGGGCGGGACAGATACGCAGTATTTT. As protein: CASSPRTGGGTDTQYF.

The chain employs TRBV2 and TRBJ1-1; no clear D gene. V was pared by 1 base and J by 6 bases, with 9 bases between. Germline V gene lookup returns CDR1 SNHLY and CDR2 FYNNEI. This CDR3 is built from 13 residues. The CDR3 protein is CASSEGVGSEAFF. CDR3 in DNA: TGTGCCAGCAGTGAAGGGGTCGGGTCTGAAGCTTTCTTT.

The chain uses TRBV7-9 and TRBJ1-6; 8 nucleotides agree with TRBD1. The ends lost 0 bases at V and 10 bases at J; junction bases unmatched: 5. Germline CDR1 is SEHNR and CDR2 is FQNEAQ (reference sequence). The CDR3 length is 15 residues. The CDR3 region is CASSLAGQGSSPLHF. In DNA form, the CDR3 reads TGTGCCAGCAGCTTAGCAGGACAGGGCTCCTCACCCCTCCACTTT.

The genes are TRBV3-1 (or the pseudogene TRBV3-2) and TRBJ2-3; tentative D call: TRBD2 (6 bases). Germline V gene lookup returns CDR1 LGHDT and CDR2 YNNKEL (reference sequence). The CDR3 is made up of 14 amino acids. The V and J ends lost 4 bases and 0 bases respectively, with 8 bases between them. CDR3 region: CASSLAVSTDTQYF. CDR3 bases: TGTGCCAGCAGCCTAGCGGTGAGCACAGATACGCAGTATTTT.

The V gene is TRBV5-1, the J gene TRBJ2-3, with 9 bases aligning to TRBD1. This CDR3 is 15 amino acids long. CDR1 SGHRS and CDR2 YFSETQ come from the germline V gene. The ends lost 4 bases at V and 3 bases at J; junction bases unmatched: 6. CDR3 coding DNA: TGCGCCAGCAGCACCGGGACAGGGTCTACAGATACGCAGTATTTT. This codes for CASSTGTGSTDTQYF.

V gene TRBV19 combines with J gene TRBJ1-1; D is unresolved. CDR3 length: 15 amino acids. Germline V lookup: CDR1 LNHDA, CDR2 SQIVND (reference sequence). V lost 6 bases to trimming and J lost 0 bases, with 14 bases between them. CDR3 nucleotide sequence: TGTGCCAGTAGGGGGAGCGGGGTGGTGAACACTGAAGCTTTCTTT. Amino acid sequence: CASRGSGVVNTEAFF. The variable domain in full, with the rest retrieved from reference TRBV19 and TRBJ1-1, is DGGITQSPKYLFRKEGQNVTLSCEQNLNHDAMYWYRQDPGQGLRLIYYSQIVNDFQKGDIAEGYSVSREKKESFPLTVTSAQKNPTAFYLCASRGSGVVNTEAFFGQGTRLTVV.

The chain employs TRBV30 and TRBJ1-5, with a tentative D call TRBD1 (5 bases). This CDR3 has 16 amino acids. Germline CDR1 GTSNPN, CDR2 SVGIG (reference sequence). The V end was cut by 0 bases, the J end by 1 base, with 13 bases between. CDR3 sequence (DNA): TGTGCCTGGAGTGTCGGGGGGACGAACAGCAATCAGCCCCAGCATTTT. This codes for CAWSVGGTNSNQPQHF. Looking up the rest from reference TRBV30 and TRBJ1-5 gives the full variable domain: SQTIHQWPATLVQPVGSPLSLECTVEGTSNPNLYWYRQAAGRGLQLLFYSVGIGQISSEVPQNLSASRPQDRQFILSSKKLLLSDSGFYLCAWSVGGTNSNQPQHFGDGTRLSIL.

The chain combines TRBV19 with TRBJ2-1, with D possibly TRBD2 on 5 matching bases. The CDR3 runs to 11 residues. CDR1 and CDR2 (germline): LNHDA, SQIVND (reference sequence). Trimming pared 5 bases from V and 12 bases from J, leaving 11 bases between. Here the CDR3 DNA reads TGTGCCAGTAGTGCGACTACTCGGCAGTTCTTC. It translates to CASSATTRQFF.

This chain connects TRBV10-1 to TRBJ1-1; D might be TRBD1 (5 bases). The CDR3 is 15 residues long. Trimming took 6 bases from V and 1 from J, leaving 15 bases between them. Germline assignment: CDR1 WNHNN and CDR2 SYGVQD (reference sequence). The CDR3 DNA reads as TGCGCCAGCAGGCCCTCTTTGACAGAGAACACTGAAGCTTTCTTT. Residues: CASRPSLTENTEAFF.

The rearrangement joins TRBV29-1 to TRBJ2-4, with 10 positions matching TRBD1. In germline, CDR1 is SQVTM, CDR2 ANQGSEA. The CDR3 extends over 16 amino acids. J gave up 0 bases and V 4 bases, and 6 bases lay outside the gene matches. CDR3 residues: CSVGTGGSLAKNIQYF. DNA for the CDR3: TGCAGCGTTGGGACAGGGGGATCTCTAGCCAAAAACATTCAGTACTTC.

The rearrangement joins TRBV5-1 to TRBJ2-5, with a tentative D call TRBD2 (6 bases). Germline lookup yields CDR1 SGHRS and CDR2 YFSETQ. The CDR3 is 14 residues long. The V and J ends lost 4 bases and 2 bases respectively, with 12 bases between them. The chain's CDR3 is CASSTPGVQETQYF. In DNA form, the CDR3 reads TGCGCCAGCAGCACCCCGGGGGTGCAAGAGACCCAGTACTTC.

This chain joins TRBV5-1 and TRBJ1-2; 7 bases line up with TRBD1. The ends lost 0 bases at V and 9 bases at J; junction bases unmatched: 2. CDR3 length: 12 residues. Germline V gene data show CDR1 as SGHRS and CDR2 as YFSETQ. The CDR3 loop is CASSLEGASYTF. In nucleotides, the CDR3 is TGCGCCAGCAGCTTGGAGGGGGCCAGCTACACCTTC.

The chain carries TRBV7-2 and TRBJ2-7, with 7 bases identical to TRBD2. The length of the CDR3 is 15 residues. The trim removed 5 bases at V and 2 bases at J, leaving 9 bases unmatched. The germline CDR1 and CDR2 sequences are SGHTA and FQGNSA. The CDR3 nucleotides read TGTGCCAGCAGCATAACCAGGGACTACCCCTACGAGCAGTACTTC. Translation gives CASSITRDYPYEQYF.

The rearrangement links TRBV19 to TRBJ2-3; 7 nucleotides match TRBD1. Trimming at V came to 9 bases and at J to 5 bases, leaving 17 bases not matched to a gene. The CDR3 loop spans 16 amino acids. Germline V gene lookup returns CDR1 LNHDA and CDR2 SQIVND (reference sequence). CDR3 in DNA: TGTGCCAGCAGTGGGACAGTCCTCACTCGGGGAGATACGCAGTATTTT. The encoded protein is CASSGTVLTRGDTQYF.

The CDR3 reads CASSLLGTDNQPQHF. The CDR3 DNA is TGCGCCAGCAGCTTGCTCGGGACAGATAATCAGCCCCAGCATTTT. The V gene is TRBV5-1, the J gene TRBJ1-5, with 7 nucleotides matching TRBD1. V was clipped by 1 base and J by 4 bases; unmatched bases: 5. The CDR3 spans 15 residues. Germline V CDR1 and CDR2: SGHRS, YFSETQ.

This chain connects TRBV10-3 to TRBJ1-2; 8 bases map to TRBD1. V trimming: 4 bases; J trimming: 6 bases; junction bases outside the gene matches: 7. Germline values: CDR1 ENHRY, CDR2 SYGVKD. The CDR3 covers 14 residues. CDR3 residues: CAISGRQGLDGYTF. The CDR3 DNA follows: TGTGCCATCAGTGGAAGACAGGGGTTGGATGGCTACACCTTC.

This clone was picked up one time. The gene calls are TRBV24-1 and TRBJ2-2; a weak D match, TRBD2 (5 bases). The CDR3 is 13 residues long. Trimming took 4 bases from V and 7 from J, leaving 9 bases between them. Germline V gene sequence: CDR1 KGHDR, CDR2 SFDVKD. CDR3 in DNA: TGTGCCACCAGTGAAGTTGCGGGCGGGGAGCTGTTTTTT. It codes for CATSEVAGGELFF.

This chain connects TRBV6-5 to TRBJ1-2; D possibly corresponds to TRBD1 (6 bases). Trimming took 8 bases from V and 1 from J, leaving 11 bases between them. Germline V gene lookup returns CDR1 MNHEY and CDR2 SVGAGI. The length of the CDR3 is 13 residues. CDR3 DNA: TGTGCCAGCGGCTTACAGGGTAACTATGGCTACACCTTC. This codes for CASGLQGNYGYTF.

The chain carries TRBV5-1 and TRBJ1-2; 9 bases map to TRBD1. Germline V gene lookup returns CDR1 SGHRS and CDR2 YFSETQ. The CDR3 is made up of 15 amino acids. V dropped 4 bases and J dropped 1; count of bases not matched to a gene: 5. The CDR3 is CASSRPGQGNYGYTF. The CDR3 DNA is TGCGCCAGCAGCCGACCGGGACAGGGTAACTATGGCTACACCTTC.

This chain joins TRBV15 and TRBJ1-4; weak D call: TRBD1 (5 bases). Looked up from germline, CDR1 is LNHNV and CDR2 is YYDKDF (reference sequence). V was shortened by 7 bases and J by 8 bases, with 14 bases between the two germline ends. The CDR3 has 13 residues. The CDR3 region is CATTRQGGEKLFF. Here the CDR3 DNA reads TGTGCCACCACTAGGCAGGGAGGGGAAAAACTGTTTTTT.

The rearrangement links TRBV19 to TRBJ2-1, with a possible D match to TRBD2 (6 bases). The germline gives CDR1 LNHDA, CDR2 SQIVND (reference sequence). The CDR3 has 14 amino acids. V shed 3 bases and J shed 1 base, with 7 bases lying between them. CDR3: CASSMGGSYNEQFF. CDR3 bases: TGTGCCAGTAGTATGGGGGGTTCCTACAATGAGCAGTTCTTC.